Presented here are 25 T cell receptor beta chains from one specimen sequenced in a study of blood T cell repertoires in COVID-19. The table came from immunoSEQ multiplex PCR; TCRdb's copy has only in-frame clones and leaves some out. The repertoire holds some 57,000 clones, with 85% to 90% as singletons. Material: peripheral blood. Receptor source: a man between 65 and 80 years old with acute or convalescent COVID-19.

This sequence joins TRBV29-1 and TRBJ2-1, with 9 bases that match TRBD1. Trimming removed 7 bases from V and 8 bases from J; junction bases left unmatched: 6. Germline CDR1 and CDR2: SQVTM and ANQGSEA. The CDR3 runs to 12 residues. The CDR3: CSGGTGLDEQFF. The CDR3 region has the DNA TGCAGCGGGGGGACAGGGTTGGATGAGCAGTTCTTC.

This chain joins TRBV4-2 and TRBJ2-7; 9 bases are shared with TRBD1. Germline V gene data show CDR1 as LGHNA and CDR2 as YNFKEQ. Unmatched junction bases numbered 5, after V lost 8 bases and J lost 0 bases. This CDR3 region has 14 residues. CDR3 amino acids: CASGQGQGSYEQYF. In nucleotides, the CDR3 is TGTGCCAGCGGACAGGGGCAGGGCTCCTACGAGCAGTACTTC.

Notes on this clone: At one boundary the junction diverges from the germline segment, which might be a read error. The chain joins TRBV5-6 to TRBJ2-3, with TRBD1 matching 12 bases. The CDR3 loop spans 14 amino acids. Germline-derived CDR1 and CDR2 are SGHDT and YYEEEE. CDR3 in DNA: TGTGCCAGCAGCCCCTCACCGGGACAGGGGGCGGTTAAGTTT. This codes for CASSPSPGQGAVKF.

The V call is TRBV10-2, the J call TRBJ2-7; TRBD1 might be the D (6 bases). CDR1 and CDR2 (germline): WSHSY, SAAADI. The CDR3 covers 13 residues. Trimming took off 6 bases at V and 3 bases at J, with 12 bases between the two ends. The DNA of the CDR3 is TGCGCCAGCAGGACAGGCTCTGACTACGAGCAGTACTTC. It encodes CASRTGSDYEQYF.

This chain joins TRBV18 and TRBJ1-5; maybe TRBD1 (6 bases). Germline V gene lookup returns CDR1 KGHSH and CDR2 LQKENI. Deletions cut 1 base from V and 1 base from J, with 11 bases between. CDR3 length: 16 amino acids. The CDR3 nucleotides are TGTGCCAGCTCACCACTGAGTACAGGGAGCAATCAGCCCCAGCATTTT. Its protein is CASSPLSTGSNQPQHF.

About this clone: Other DNA sequences in the sample encode the same CDR3. V gene TRBV7-9 combines with J gene TRBJ1-4; D unresolved. V lost 0 bases and J 7 bases, leaving 9 bases between the germline ends. This CDR3 comprises 14 residues. Germline V lookup: CDR1 SEHNR, CDR2 FQNEAQ (reference sequence). The DNA of the CDR3 is TGTGCCAGCAGCTTAGCCGGAGGAGGTGAAAAACTGTTTTTT. This gives the protein CASSLAGGGEKLFF.

The CDR3 reads CASSPTRGAGYYEQYF. The CDR3 DNA reads as TGTGCCAGCAGTCCCACCCGTGGAGCGGGATATTACGAGCAGTACTTC. The chain recombines TRBV27 with TRBJ2-7; 7 bases align to TRBD2. Looked up from germline, CDR1 is MNHEY and CDR2 is SMNVEV (reference sequence). The CDR3 spans 16 residues. After removal of 5 bases from V and 4 bases from J, the junction contained 14 bases not matched to a gene.

The chain is built from TRBV6-5 and TRBJ2-7; 8 bases are a match to TRBD1. Per the germline V gene, CDR1 is MNHEY and CDR2 is SVGAGI. The CDR3 has 16 amino acids. J lost 2 bases, V lost 0 bases, and 6 bases had no gene match. The CDR3 nucleotides read TGTGCCAGCAGTTACTCGAATCCGACAGGGGCCTACGAGCAGTACTTC. Translating gives CASSYSNPTGAYEQYF.

A remark on this clone: One end of the junction is discordant with germline, which a read error may explain. Other DNA sequences in this sample translate to the same CDR3. This chain connects TRBV18 to TRBJ2-2; D call uncertain. CDR3 length: 16 residues. Germline V lookup: CDR1 KGHSH, CDR2 LQKENI. This CDR3 is CASSPGDQRNTGELFF. CDR3 sequence (DNA): TGTGCCAGCTCACCGGGCGATCAAAGGAACACTGGGGAGCTGTTTTTT. Together with reference TRBV18 and TRBJ2-2, the CDR3 gives the full variable domain: NAGVMQNPRHLVRRRGQEARLRCSPMKGHSHVYWYRQLPEEGLKFMVYLQKENIIDESGMPKERFSAEFPKEGPSILRIQQVVRGDSAAYFCASSPGDQRNTGELFFGEGSRLTVL.

The J gene is TRBJ2-2, the V gene TRBV29-1; D gene uncertain. Germline CDR1 is SQVTM and CDR2 is ANQGSEA. Trimming took off 7 bases at V and 8 bases at J, with 11 bases between the two ends. The CDR3 consists of 11 residues. The CDR3 DNA reads as TGCAGCGCCGATTTGAGGGGGGAGCTGTTTTTT. Translating gives CSADLRGELFF.

The DNA of the CDR3 is TGTGCCGCCGCCAAGGGGATATCCTACAATGAGCAGTTCTTC. Protein: CAAAKGISYNEQFF. The chain recombines TRBV19 with TRBJ2-1; TRBD1 might be the D (5 bases). Germline V gene sequence: CDR1 LNHDA, CDR2 SQIVND (reference sequence). With 11 bases removed from V and 1 base from J, the gap between germline ends came to 15 bases. The CDR3 extends over 14 amino acids. Using reference TRBV19 and TRBJ2-1 for the parts outside the CDR3, the full variable domain is DGGITQSPKYLFRKEGQNVTLSCEQNLNHDAMYWYRQDPGQGLRLIYYSQIVNDFQKGDIAEGYSVSREKKESFPLTVTSAQKNPTAFYLCAAAKGISYNEQFFGPGTRLTVL.

The chain has TRBV6-1 and TRBJ1-4; D not resolved. Per germline, CDR1 MNHNS and CDR2 SASEGT. The germline V and J ends were trimmed by 3 bases and 7 bases, with 12 bases remaining between them. The CDR3 covers 14 residues. The CDR3 here is CASSDGQTAEKLFF. DNA of the CDR3: TGTGCCAGCAGTGATGGGCAGACCGCTGAAAAACTGTTTTTT.

This chain uses TRBV18 with TRBJ1-5, with D maybe TRBD1 (6 bases). The V and J ends lost 3 bases and 5 bases respectively, with 17 bases between them. The CDR3 is 16 residues long. Germline assignment: CDR1 KGHSH and CDR2 LQKENI. CDR3 sequence reads: CASSPQAGVKYQPQHF. CDR3 coding DNA: TGTGCCAGCTCACCCCAAGCAGGGGTAAAATATCAGCCCCAGCATTTT.

The rearrangement links TRBV6-1 to TRBJ1-2; D remains ambiguous. Germline V gene data show CDR1 as MNHNS and CDR2 as SASEGT. V lost 2 bases, J lost 4 bases, and 11 bases lay in between. The CDR3 loop spans 14 amino acids. The CDR3 spells CASSEYQVGYGYTF. The CDR3 DNA reads TGTGCCAGCAGTGAATATCAGGTGGGCTATGGCTACACCTTC.

The genes are TRBV6-6 and TRBJ1-2, with D unresolved. The CDR3 has 12 residues. Germline loops: CDR1 MNHNY, CDR2 SVGAGI (reference sequence). Trimming left V 5 bases short and J 8 bases short, with 12 bases between. The CDR3 loop reads CASSPSIFGYTF. The CDR3 nucleotides read TGTGCCAGCAGTCCCAGTATCTTCGGCTACACCTTC.

For the CDR3, the DNA is TGTGCCAGCAGCGTTCAGACAGACTCTGGAAACACCATATATTTT. Translating gives CASSVQTDSGNTIYF. This chain connects TRBV9 to TRBJ1-3, with D maybe TRBD1 (5 bases). Trimming left V 2 bases short and J 0 bases short, with 9 bases between. CDR3 length: 15 amino acids. The germline gives CDR1 SGDLS, CDR2 YYNGEE.

In its sample, this clone was seen once. The rearrangement joins TRBV6-5 to TRBJ1-4; 9 nucleotides line up with TRBD1. Germline-derived CDR1 and CDR2 are MNHEY and SVGAGI. V shed 5 bases and J 6 bases; nucleotides not matched to a gene: 4. CDR3 length equals 14 residues. CDR3 sequence reads: CASSTGGVDEKLFF. In DNA, the CDR3 is TGTGCCAGCAGTACAGGGGGCGTGGATGAAAAACTGTTTTTT.

This sequence joins TRBV7-9 and TRBJ2-1, with TRBD1 matching 10 bases. This CDR3 is built from 14 residues. V dropped 7 bases and J dropped 6; count of bases not matched to a gene: 6. CDR1 and CDR2 (germline): SEHNR, FQNEAQ (reference sequence). The DNA of the CDR3 is TGTGCCAGCAAGGGACAGGGGTCTCGCAATGAGCAGTTCTTC. Translation: CASKGQGSRNEQFF.

This clone has more than one count but fewer than ten. The chain has TRBV7-9 and TRBJ1-1; D might be TRBD1 (5 bases). Trimming stripped 7 bases from V and 1 base from J, with 16 bases between. The germline CDR1 and CDR2 sequences are SEHNR and FQNEAQ (reference sequence). The length of the CDR3 is 15 residues. The CDR3 sequence is CASIVFGQGNTEAFF. The CDR3 nucleotides read TGTGCCAGCATCGTCTTCGGCCAGGGGAACACTGAAGCTTTCTTT.

In its sample, this clone was seen once. V and J are TRBV6-6 and TRBJ2-1; D is uncertain. Trimming took off 1 base at V and 12 bases at J, with 10 bases between the two ends. This CDR3 region has 12 residues. The V gene's germline CDR1 is MNHNY and CDR2 SVGAGI (reference sequence). CDR3 in amino acids: CASSYYPGRQFF. The CDR3 coding sequence is TGTGCCAGCAGTTACTATCCAGGAAGGCAGTTCTTC.

This sequence joins TRBV18 and TRBJ2-2, with 7 positions matching TRBD1. The CDR3 spans 17 residues. CDR1 and CDR2 (germline): KGHSH, LQKENI. After removal of 6 bases from V and 3 bases from J, the junction contained 13 bases not matched to a gene. The CDR3 DNA follows: TGTGCCAGCTCCCGGGAAACAGGGGTCGGATACACCGGGGAGCTGTTTTTT. Translating it yields CASSRETGVGYTGELFF.

The chain links TRBV7-8 to TRBJ1-1; no firm D call. CDR3 size: 12 residues. V lost 4 bases and J 5 bases, leaving 8 bases between the germline ends. Germline loops: CDR1 SGHVS, CDR2 FQNEAQ. The CDR3 spells CASSYSGTEAFF. DNA for the CDR3: TGTGCCAGCAGCTACAGTGGGACTGAAGCTTTCTTT.

The J gene is TRBJ2-3, the V gene TRBV18; TRBD2 matches 8 bases. J gave up 2 bases and V 3 bases, and 4 bases lay outside the gene matches. CDR3 length: 15 residues. Looked up from germline, CDR1 is KGHSH and CDR2 is LQKENI. The CDR3 loop is CASSPPAGVTDTQYF. CDR3 in DNA: TGTGCCAGCTCACCTCCAGCGGGGGTCACAGATACGCAGTATTTT.

There are a few counts of this clone. This rearrangement joins TRBV20-1 to TRBJ2-3; TRBD2 agrees at 9 bases. J lost 2 bases, V lost 3 bases, and 9 bases had no gene match. This CDR3 region has 16 residues. Germline CDR1 DFQATT, CDR2 SNEGSKA (reference sequence). CDR3 coding DNA: TGCAGTGCTAGTTGGGAAGCGGGAGGCCTCACAGATACGCAGTATTTT. This translates into CSASWEAGGLTDTQYF.

The J gene is TRBJ2-7, the V gene TRBV4-2, with TRBD1 matching 7 bases. CDR3 length: 15 residues. Germline CDR1 LGHNA, CDR2 YNFKEQ. The ends lost 4 bases at V and 7 bases at J; junction bases unmatched: 13. CDR3 nucleotide sequence: TGTGCCAGCAGCCGAGTACAGGGGCCCCCTGAGGAGCAGTACTTC. Translated: CASSRVQGPPEEQYF.